The 10 T cell receptor beta chains given below trace back to one sample, sequenced in a study of tumor-infiltrating lymphocytes in primary liver carcinoma. From unsorted bulk tissue weighing roughly 18-31 mg, DNA and RNA were co-extracted. Synthesis of TCR beta cDNA was carried out from 500 ng total RNA with a constant-region primer. Slightly modified ARM-PCR, run as three nested multiplex PCR rounds, produced the TCR beta libraries. The study ran its first two PCR rounds for around 9 cycles each, using TRBV1-TRBV30 forward primers and a C-beta reverse primer. TCRdb processed the multiplex PCR reads anew with MiXCR; each CDR3 protein has one entry. The table has 150,000 to 200,000 distinct CDR3 sequences, approximately 86% seen once. Material for sequencing was tumor tissue from primary liver carcinoma. These receptors originate from a man aged 35-49 years with primary liver carcinoma and hepatitis B virus infection.

About this clonotype itself: A read error may account for a junction end that differs from germline. This chain connects TRBV5-5 to TRBJ2-3; tentatively, D is TRBD1 (5 bases). There are 14 residues in the CDR3. CDR1 is SGHKS and CDR2 is YYEKEE in the germline V gene (reference sequence). The CDR3 reads CANSLTGQTDTQYF. The DNA for the CDR3 is TGTGCCAACAGCTTAACAGGTCAAACAGATACGCAGTATTTT.

V is TRBV11-1 and J is TRBJ2-3; D might be TRBD2 (6 bases). Germline assignment: CDR1 SGHAT and CDR2 FQDESV (reference sequence). With 4 bases removed from V and 2 bases from J, the gap between germline ends came to 25 bases. This CDR3 is built from 19 residues. The CDR3 region has the DNA TGTGCCAGCAGCTCTGGGGGAGGCTCTGTTGGAGCCTACACAGATACGCAGTATTTT. This codes for CASSSGGGSVGAYTDTQYF.

Note on this clonotype: An end of the junction does not agree with germline; a read error may underlie this. The rearrangement joins TRBV29-1 to TRBJ2-3; TRBD1 agrees at 7 bases. The CDR3 runs to 12 residues. CDR1 and CDR2 from the germline V gene are SQVTM and ANQGSEA. CDR3 protein: CSVGDKGATHYF. As DNA, the CDR3 is TGCAGTGTTGGTGACAAGGGGGCTACGCATTATTTT.

On this clonotype itself: This is likely a read error, given that the CDR3 carries no conserved phenylalanine or tryptophan at its end. The chain is built from TRBV10-3 and TRBJ2-4; tentative D call: TRBD2 (5 bases). Germline-derived CDR1 and CDR2 are ENHRY and SYGVKD. The CDR3 sequence is 13 residues long. Between the trimmed V and J ends, which lost 3 bases and 7 bases, there was a span of 10 bases. The CDR3 is CAISDRDRNIQYL. The CDR3 DNA follows: TGTGCCATCAGTGACCGGGATAGGAACATTCAGTACTTA.

On this clonotype itself: This could be a read error, since a much larger clone is one nucleotide away. The chain recombines TRBV5-1 with TRBJ2-5; tentative D call: TRBD2 (5 bases). The germline gives CDR1 SGHRS, CDR2 YFSETQ. The CDR3 is 14 residues long. This chain's CDR3 is CASGLDFLAETQYF. The CDR3, as DNA: TGCGCCAGCGGCTTGGACTTCCTGGCGGAGACCCAGTACTTC.

About this clonotype: The conserved phenylalanine or tryptophan is not found at the CDR3 terminus, so this likely reflects a read error. The rearrangement uses TRBV6-6 and TRBJ2-2; a possible D gene is TRBD2 (7 bases). The CDR3 is 15 residues long. Per the germline V gene, CDR1 is MNHNY and CDR2 is SVGAGI (reference sequence). The V end was cut by 7 bases, the J end by 4 bases, with 16 bases between. DNA for the CDR3: TGTGCCAGCACTAGAGGGGGGGCGAGCACCGGGGAGCTGTTTTTA. Amino acids: CASTRGGASTGELFL.

This sequence joins TRBV11-3 and TRBJ2-1, with TRBD1 as a possible D gene (5 bases). Germline V gene sequence: CDR1 SGHNT, CDR2 YENEEA. The CDR3 loop spans 14 amino acids. CDR3 loop: CISRLGVSNNEQFF. DNA of the CDR3: TGTATCAGCAGGTTAGGGGTCAGCAACAATGAGCAGTTCTTC. Filled out from reference TRBV11-3 and TRBJ2-1, the complete variable domain reads EAGVVQSPRYKIIEKKQPVAFWCNPISGHNTLYWYLQNLGQGPELLIRYENEEAVDDSQLPKDRFSAERLKGVDSTLKIQPAELGDSAVYLCISRLGVSNNEQFFGPGTRLTVL.

The genes are TRBV4-2 and TRBJ2-3; 8 bases line up with TRBD2. Germline V gives CDR1 LGHNA, CDR2 YNFKEQ. This CDR3 has 17 amino acids. V was pared by 1 base and J by 12 bases, with 18 bases of the junction left unmatched. This CDR3 is CASSQVDAGGSTDKQYF. The DNA for the CDR3 is TGTGCCAGCAGCCAAGTCGATGCGGGAGGTTCCACAGATAAACAGTATTTT.

The chain recombines TRBV11-1 with TRBJ2-7; D remains unclear. In germline, CDR1 is SGHAT, CDR2 FQDESV (reference sequence). With 7 bases removed from V and 6 bases from J, the gap between germline ends came to 16 bases. CDR3 size: 13 residues. The chain's CDR3 is CASITSHGGEQYF. In DNA, the CDR3 is TGTGCCAGCATCACCTCGCATGGTGGCGAGCAGTACTTC.

This chain joins TRBV29-1 and TRBJ2-2; TRBD1 matches 9 bases. This CDR3 is 14 amino acids long. CDR1 and CDR2 from the germline V gene are SQVTM and ANQGSEA. This CDR3 is CNVGTGPNTGELFF. The CDR3 DNA reads TGCAATGTTGGGACAGGGCCAAACACCGGGGAGCTGTTTTTT.